The following is a T cell receptor beta chain sequence with its context. The data stem from a study of cytomegalovirus exposure and HLA in healthy donors. Germline lookup yields CDR1 LGHNA and CDR2 YSLEER. V gave up 4 bases and J gave up 3 bases; unmatched junction bases: 11. The CDR3 loop spans 18 amino acids. Primers included in the PCR were 60 Vbeta and 13 Jbeta primers. Authors' methods: Roughly 11 million shared chains were among roughly 81 million unique TCR beta chains counted in a later analysis. Sequencing used immunoSEQ multiplex PCR; TCRdb keeps in-frame clones, though not all of them. D and trimming come from the DNA, and the V and J calls and clone size come from that table. Among some 120,000 clones listed, roughly 78% were seen once.

Sample: PBMCs. This receptor was obtained from a woman aged 40 to 50 in good health and CMV-seronegative. The chain employs TRBV4-3 and TRBJ2-3, with 12 bases lining up with TRBD2. The DNA for the CDR3 is TGCGCCAGCAGCCTCGAGGGGCTAGCGGGAGGGCCAACAGATACGCAGTATTTT. Residues: CASSLEGLAGGPTDTQYF.